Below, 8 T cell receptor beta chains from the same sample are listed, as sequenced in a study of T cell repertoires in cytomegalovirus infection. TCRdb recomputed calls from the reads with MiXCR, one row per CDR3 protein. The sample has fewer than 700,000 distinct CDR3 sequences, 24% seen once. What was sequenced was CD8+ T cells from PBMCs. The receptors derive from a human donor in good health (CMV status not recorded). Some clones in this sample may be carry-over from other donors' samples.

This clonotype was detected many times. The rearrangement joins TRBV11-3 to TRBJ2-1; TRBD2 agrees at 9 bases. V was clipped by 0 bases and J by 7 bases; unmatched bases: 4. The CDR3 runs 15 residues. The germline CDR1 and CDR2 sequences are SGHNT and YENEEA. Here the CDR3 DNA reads TGTGCCAGCAGCTTAGATGGCGGGGGGGCAAATGAGCAGTTCTTC. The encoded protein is CASSLDGGGANEQFF.

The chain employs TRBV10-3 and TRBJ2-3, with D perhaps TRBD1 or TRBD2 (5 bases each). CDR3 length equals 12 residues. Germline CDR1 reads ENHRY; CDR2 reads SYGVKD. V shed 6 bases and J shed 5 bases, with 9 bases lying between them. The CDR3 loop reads CAIRAGGDTQYF. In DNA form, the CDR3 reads TGTGCCATCAGGGCTGGGGGAGATACGCAGTATTTT.

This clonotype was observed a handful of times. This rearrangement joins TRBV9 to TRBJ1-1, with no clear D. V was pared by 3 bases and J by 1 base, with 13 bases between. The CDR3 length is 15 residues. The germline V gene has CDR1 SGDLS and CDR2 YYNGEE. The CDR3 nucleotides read TGTGCCAGCAGCGCCTACAGCACCCCGAACACTGAAGCTTTCTTT. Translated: CASSAYSTPNTEAFF. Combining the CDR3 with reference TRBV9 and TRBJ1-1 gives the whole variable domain DSGVTQTPKHLITATGQRVTLRCSPRSGDLSVYWYQQSLDQGLQFLIQYYNGEERAKGNILERFSAQQFPDLHSELNLSSLELGDSALYFCASSAYSTPNTEAFFGQGTRLTVV.

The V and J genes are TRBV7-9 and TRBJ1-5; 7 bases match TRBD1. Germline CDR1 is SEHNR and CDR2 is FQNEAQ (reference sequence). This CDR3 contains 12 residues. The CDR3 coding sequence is TGTGTCGCAGGGGGGGGCAATCAGCCCCAGCATTTT. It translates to CVAGGGNQPQHF. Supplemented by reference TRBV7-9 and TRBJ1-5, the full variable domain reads DTGVSQNPRHKITKRGQNVTFRCDPISEHNRLYWYRQTLGQGPEFLTYFQNEAQLEKSRLLSDRFSAERPKGSFSTLEIQRTEQGDSAMYLCVAGGGNQPQHFGDGTRLSIL.

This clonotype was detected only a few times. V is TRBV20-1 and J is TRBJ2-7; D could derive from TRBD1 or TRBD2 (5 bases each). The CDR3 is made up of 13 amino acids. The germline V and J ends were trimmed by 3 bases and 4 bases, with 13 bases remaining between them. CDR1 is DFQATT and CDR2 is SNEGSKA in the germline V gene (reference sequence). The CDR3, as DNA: TGCAGTGCTAGGATGGGGACGGGATACGAGCAGTACGTC. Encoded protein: CSARMGTGYEQYV.

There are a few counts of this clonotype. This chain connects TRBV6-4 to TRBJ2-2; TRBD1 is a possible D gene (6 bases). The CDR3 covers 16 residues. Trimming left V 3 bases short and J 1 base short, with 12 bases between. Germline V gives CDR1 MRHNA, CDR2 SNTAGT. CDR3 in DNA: TGTGCCAGCAGTGATTGGCCGGGACAGAACACCGGGGAGCTGTTTTTT. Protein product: CASSDWPGQNTGELFF.

CDR3 nucleotide sequence: TGTGCCAGCAAGTCCCTCACAGGGCTGAACACTGAAGCTTTCTTT. Its translation: CASKSLTGLNTEAFF. The chain is built from TRBV6-1 and TRBJ1-1; TRBD1 is a possible D gene (6 bases). Trimming cost V 7 bases and J 0 bases, with 15 bases left between them. From germline, CDR1 is MNHNS and CDR2 SASEGT. This CDR3 is built from 15 residues.

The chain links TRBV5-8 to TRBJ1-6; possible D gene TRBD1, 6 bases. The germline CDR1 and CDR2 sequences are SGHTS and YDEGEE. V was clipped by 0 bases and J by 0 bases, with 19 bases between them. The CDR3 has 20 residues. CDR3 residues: CASSLEETGITSSYNSPLHF. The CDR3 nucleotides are TGTGCCAGCAGCTTGGAGGAGACAGGCATAACTAGCTCCTATAATTCACCCCTCCACTTT.